This T cell receptor (beta chain) was obtained from a study of blood T cell repertoires in COVID-19. Study summary: Sites across the United States, Italy and Spain contributed samples from acute and convalescent COVID-19. Sources were T cells, B-cell-depleted T cells, or PBMCs; the material itself was cDNA or gDNA.

Per germline, CDR1 MDHEN and CDR2 SYDVKM. J gave up 6 bases and V 1 base, and 6 bases lay outside the gene matches. The CDR3 sequence is 15 residues long. The authors' processing: Estimates of nucleated cell counts were drawn from the amplification of reference gene primers. Generated by immunoSEQ multiplex PCR, the TCRdb table keeps only in-frame clones and is missing some. V and J calls plus clone size are reproduced from that table; the DNA served to infer D and trimming. The profile covers more than 50,000 clones, with about 70% appearing a single time and approximately 52% taken by the ten largest.

The TCR sequence derives from a woman older than 75 with acute or convalescent COVID-19. V and J are TRBV28 and TRBJ2-7; 10 bases match TRBD2. The sample consisted of peripheral blood. The CDR3 sequence: CASSLLVAGGGEQYF. In DNA form, the CDR3 reads TGTGCCAGCAGTTTATTGGTAGCGGGAGGTGGCGAGCAGTACTTC.